This is a list of T cell receptor beta chains from one sample in a study of shared T cell receptors in the human thymus. TCRdb's copy holds only in-frame clones and misses some; the assay was immunoSEQ multiplex PCR. Found here are roughly 560,000 clones, roughly 74% of them singletons; the top ten hold more than 0.01%. In addition, the sample was reused for a study of human thymus T cells.

The specimen sequenced was thymocytes. The receptors shown here come from a boy in the first two years of life with a congenital heart defect. The CDR3 runs from the conserved cysteine through the conserved F or W. A D gene is named only where the DNA matches it firmly. Expanded clones get a size class; other rows say once, few or many, or leave the size out.

d_call	clone_size	v_call	j_call	cdr3_aa	cdr3_nt
TRBD2	.	TRBV10-2	TRBJ2-1	CASRRLAGRNNEQFF	TGCGCCAGCAGGAGACTAGCGGGACGTAACAATGAGCAGTTCTTC
TRBD1	.	TRBV10-3	TRBJ1-2	CAIQLPKEGAGYGYTF	TGTGCCATCCAACTCCCGAAGGAGGGGGCTGGTTATGGCTACACCTTC
TRBD2	.	TRBV6-5	TRBJ2-1	CASSFSGGSSYNEQFF	TGTGCCAGCAGTTTTTCGGGAGGGAGCTCCTACAATGAGCAGTTCTTC
TRBD2	.	TRBV4-2	TRBJ2-2	CASSQGLAGNTGELFF	TGTGCCAGCAGCCAAGGACTAGCGGGAAACACCGGGGAGCTGTTTTTT
.	.	TRBV5-6	TRBJ2-7	CASSLGGHTYEQYF	TGTGCCAGCAGCTTGGGAGGACACACCTACGAGCAGTACTTC
.	.	TRBV5-8	TRBJ1-5	CASSVPGSNQPQHF	TGTGCCAGCAGCGTACCAGGGAGCAATCAGCCCCAGCATTTT
TRBD2	.	TRBV28	TRBJ2-7	CASSTVKTSACYEQYF	TGTGCCAGCTCAACGGTCAAGACTAGCGCGTGCTACGAGCAGTACTTC
.	.	TRBV12-2	TRBJ2-1	CASRLAPGRLGNEQFF	TGTGCAAGTCGCTTAGCCCCCGGTCGACTAGGGAATGAGCAGTTCTTC
.	.	TRBV10-3	TRBJ2-7	CAISGKHRVEQYF	TGTGCCATCAGTGGCAAGCACAGGGTCGAGCAGTACTTC
.	.	TRBV7-9	TRBJ2-7	CASSPRLGLDEQYF	TGTGCCAGCAGCCCCAGACTAGGTTTGGACGAGCAGTACTTC
.	few	TRBV21-1	TRBJ1-3	CASSKETGSRRSGNTIYF	TGTGCCAGCAGCAAAGAGACAGGATCTCGACGCTCTGGAAACACCATATATTTT
.	.	TRBV7-8	TRBJ2-5	CASSYNLSRRGTQYF	TGTGCCAGCAGCTATAACCTTAGCCGGAGGGGGACCCAGTACTTC
.	.	TRBV5-6	TRBJ2-7	CASSLGLQGRDYEQYF	TGTGCCAGCAGCTTGGGCCTACAGGGAAGGGACTACGAGCAGTACTTC